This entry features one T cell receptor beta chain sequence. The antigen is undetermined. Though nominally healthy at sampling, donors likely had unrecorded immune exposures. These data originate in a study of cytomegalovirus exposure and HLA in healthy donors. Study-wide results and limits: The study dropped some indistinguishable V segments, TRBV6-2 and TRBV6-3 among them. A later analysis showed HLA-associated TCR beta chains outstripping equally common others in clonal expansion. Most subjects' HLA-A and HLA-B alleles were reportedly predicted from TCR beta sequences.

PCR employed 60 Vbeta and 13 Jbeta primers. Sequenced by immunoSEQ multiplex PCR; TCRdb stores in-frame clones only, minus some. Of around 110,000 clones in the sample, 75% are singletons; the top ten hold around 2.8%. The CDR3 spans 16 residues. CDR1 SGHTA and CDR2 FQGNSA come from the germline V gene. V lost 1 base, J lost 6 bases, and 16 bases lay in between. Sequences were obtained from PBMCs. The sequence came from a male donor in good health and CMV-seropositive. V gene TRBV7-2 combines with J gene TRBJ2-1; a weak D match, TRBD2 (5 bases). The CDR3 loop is CASSLGPGFGVNEQFF. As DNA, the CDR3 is TGTGCCAGCAGCTTAGGACCGGGGTTCGGGGTCAATGAGCAGTTCTTC.